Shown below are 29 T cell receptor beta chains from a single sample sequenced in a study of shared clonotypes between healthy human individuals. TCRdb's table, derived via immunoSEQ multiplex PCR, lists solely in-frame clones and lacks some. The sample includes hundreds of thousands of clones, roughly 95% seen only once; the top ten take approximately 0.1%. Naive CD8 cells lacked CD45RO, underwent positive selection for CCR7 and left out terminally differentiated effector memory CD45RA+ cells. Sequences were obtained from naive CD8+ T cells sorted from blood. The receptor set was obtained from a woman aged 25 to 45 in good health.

The CDR3: CASSLVPVWGGNTEAFF. The CDR3 DNA follows: TGTGCCAGCAGCTTAGTACCCGTTTGGGGTGGGAACACTGAAGCTTTCTTT. This rearrangement joins TRBV7-2 to TRBJ1-1, with D unresolved. Germline V gene data show CDR1 as SGHTA and CDR2 as FQGNSA. This CDR3 spans 17 amino acids. Trimming shortened V by 1 base and J by 1 base, and 16 bases separated the two germline ends.

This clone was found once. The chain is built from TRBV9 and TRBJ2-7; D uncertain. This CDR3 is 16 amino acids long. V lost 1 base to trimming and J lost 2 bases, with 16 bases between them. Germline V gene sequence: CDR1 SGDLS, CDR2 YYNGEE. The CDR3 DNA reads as TGTGCCAGCAGCGTAAGGAGCGAGGATTCCGCCTACGAGCAGTACTTC. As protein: CASSVRSEDSAYEQYF.

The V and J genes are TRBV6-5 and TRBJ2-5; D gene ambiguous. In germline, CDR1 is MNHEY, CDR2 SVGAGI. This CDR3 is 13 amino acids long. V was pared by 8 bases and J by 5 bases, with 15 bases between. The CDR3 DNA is TGTGCCAGCGGTATAGTAGGGTCGGAGACCCAGTACTTC. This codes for CASGIVGSETQYF.

The CDR3 loop is CASTGGRDSHNEQFF. CDR3 DNA: TGTGCCAGTACGGGGGGAAGGGACTCTCACAATGAGCAGTTCTTC. V usage is TRBV19 and J usage is TRBJ2-1; 7 nucleotides agree with TRBD2. The trim removed 7 bases at V and 5 bases at J, leaving 11 bases unmatched. Germline lookup yields CDR1 LNHDA and CDR2 SQIVND (reference sequence). This CDR3 is 15 amino acids long.

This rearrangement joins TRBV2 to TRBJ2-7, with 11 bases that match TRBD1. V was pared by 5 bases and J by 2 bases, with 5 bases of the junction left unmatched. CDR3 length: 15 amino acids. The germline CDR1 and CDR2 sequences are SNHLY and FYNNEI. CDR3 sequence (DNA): TGTGCCAGCAGTAACCCGGGACAGGGGGCCTACGAGCAGTACTTC. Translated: CASSNPGQGAYEQYF.

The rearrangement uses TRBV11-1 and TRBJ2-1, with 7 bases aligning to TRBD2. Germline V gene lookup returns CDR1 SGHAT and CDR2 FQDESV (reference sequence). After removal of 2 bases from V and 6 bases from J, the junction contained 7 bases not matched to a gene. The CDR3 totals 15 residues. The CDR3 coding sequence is TGTGCCAGCAGCTTAAGCCGGGGAGGGAGCAATGAGCAGTTCTTC. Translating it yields CASSLSRGGSNEQFF.

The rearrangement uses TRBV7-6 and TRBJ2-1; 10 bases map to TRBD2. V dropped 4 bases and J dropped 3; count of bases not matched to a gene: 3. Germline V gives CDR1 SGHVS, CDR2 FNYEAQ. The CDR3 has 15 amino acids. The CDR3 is CASSSGLAVYNEQFF. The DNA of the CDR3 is TGTGCCAGCAGCTCTGGACTAGCGGTCTACAATGAGCAGTTCTTC.

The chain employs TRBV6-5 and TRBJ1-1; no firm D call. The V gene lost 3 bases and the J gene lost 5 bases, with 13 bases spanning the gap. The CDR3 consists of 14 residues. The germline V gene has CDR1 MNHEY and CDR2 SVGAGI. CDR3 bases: TGTGCCAGCAGTTATGGTTGGAGCGGGACTGAAGCTTTCTTT. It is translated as CASSYGWSGTEAFF.

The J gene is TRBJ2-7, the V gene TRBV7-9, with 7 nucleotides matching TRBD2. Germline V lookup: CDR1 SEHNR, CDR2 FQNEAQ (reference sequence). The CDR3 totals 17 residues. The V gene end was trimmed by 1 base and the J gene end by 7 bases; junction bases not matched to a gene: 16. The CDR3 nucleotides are TGTGCCAGCAGCTTAGTAGGAGCGGCTAGCGGAGGGTTGGAGCAGTACTTC. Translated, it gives CASSLVGAASGGLEQYF.

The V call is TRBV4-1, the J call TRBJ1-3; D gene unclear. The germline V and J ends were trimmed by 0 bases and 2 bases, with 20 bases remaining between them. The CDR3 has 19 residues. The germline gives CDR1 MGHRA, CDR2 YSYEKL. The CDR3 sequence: CASSQDPPINRAPGNTIYF. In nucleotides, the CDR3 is TGCGCCAGCAGCCAAGACCCCCCCATAAACCGGGCCCCTGGAAACACCATATATTTT.

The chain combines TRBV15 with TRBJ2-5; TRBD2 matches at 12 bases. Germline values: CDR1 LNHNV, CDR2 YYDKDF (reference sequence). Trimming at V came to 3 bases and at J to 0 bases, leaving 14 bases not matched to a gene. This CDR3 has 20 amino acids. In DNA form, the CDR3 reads TGTGCCACCAGCAGTCCCGAGGACAGGGGACTAGCGGGCTACCAAGAGACCCAGTACTTC. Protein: CATSSPEDRGLAGYQETQYF.

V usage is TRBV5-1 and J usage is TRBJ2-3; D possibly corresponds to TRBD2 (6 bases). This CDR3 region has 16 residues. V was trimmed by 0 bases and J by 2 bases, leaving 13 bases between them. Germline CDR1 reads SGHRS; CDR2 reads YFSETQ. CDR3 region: CASSLEWSGLTDTQYF. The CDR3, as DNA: TGCGCCAGCAGCTTGGAGTGGTCGGGACTCACAGATACGCAGTATTTT.

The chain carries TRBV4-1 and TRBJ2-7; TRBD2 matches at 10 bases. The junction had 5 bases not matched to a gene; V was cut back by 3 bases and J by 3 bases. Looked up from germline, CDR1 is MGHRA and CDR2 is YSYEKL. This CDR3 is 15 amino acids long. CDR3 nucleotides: TGCGCCAGCAGCCATCGACTAGCGGGCCGCTACGAGCAGTACTTC. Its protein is CASSHRLAGRYEQYF.

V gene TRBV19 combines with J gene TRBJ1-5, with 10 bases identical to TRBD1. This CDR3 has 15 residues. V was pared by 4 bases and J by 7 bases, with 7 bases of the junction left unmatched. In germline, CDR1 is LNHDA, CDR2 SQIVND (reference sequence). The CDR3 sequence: CASSTDRGPRQPQHF. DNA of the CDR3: TGTGCCAGTAGTACAGACAGGGGGCCGCGGCAGCCCCAGCATTTT.

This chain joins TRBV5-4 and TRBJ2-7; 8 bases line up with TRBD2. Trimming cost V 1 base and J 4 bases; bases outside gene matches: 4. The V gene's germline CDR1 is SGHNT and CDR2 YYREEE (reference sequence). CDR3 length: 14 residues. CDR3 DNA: TGTGCCAGCAGCTTGAGCGGGAGATCTTACGAGCAGTACTTC. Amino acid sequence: CASSLSGRSYEQYF. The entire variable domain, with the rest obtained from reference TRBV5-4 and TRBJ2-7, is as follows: ETGVTQSPTHLIKTRGQQVTLRCSSQSGHNTVSWYQQALGQGPQFIFQYYREEENGRGNFPPRFSGLQFPNYSSELNVNALELDDSALYLCASSLSGRSYEQYFGPGTRLTVT.

CDR3: CASTLTGAYNEQFF. CDR3 nucleotide sequence: TGTGCCAGCACCCTAACCGGGGCCTACAATGAGCAGTTCTTC. The chain combines TRBV7-2 with TRBJ2-1, with TRBD2 as a possible D gene (5 bases). Per the germline V gene, CDR1 is SGHTA and CDR2 is FQGNSA. V shed 7 bases and J shed 2 bases, with 12 bases lying between them. The length of the CDR3 is 14 residues.

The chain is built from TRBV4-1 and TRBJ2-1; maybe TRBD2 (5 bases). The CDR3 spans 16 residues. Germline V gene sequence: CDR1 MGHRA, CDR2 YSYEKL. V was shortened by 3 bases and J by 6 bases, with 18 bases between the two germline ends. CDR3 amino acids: CASSHGVRASPNEQFF. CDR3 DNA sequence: TGCGCCAGCAGCCACGGTGTGAGGGCCAGCCCCAATGAGCAGTTCTTC.

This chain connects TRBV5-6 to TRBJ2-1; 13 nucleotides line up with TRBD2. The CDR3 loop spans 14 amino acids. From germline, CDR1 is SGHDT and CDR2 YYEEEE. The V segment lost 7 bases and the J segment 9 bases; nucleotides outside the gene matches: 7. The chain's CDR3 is CASGRLAGGPEQFF. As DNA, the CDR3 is TGTGCCAGCGGCAGACTAGCGGGAGGTCCTGAGCAGTTCTTC.

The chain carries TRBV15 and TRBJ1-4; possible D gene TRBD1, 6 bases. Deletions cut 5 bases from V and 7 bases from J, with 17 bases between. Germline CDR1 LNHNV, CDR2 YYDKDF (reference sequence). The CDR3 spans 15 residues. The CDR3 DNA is TGTGCCACCAGCGTACAGGGTCATTTGAGTGAAAAACTGTTTTTT. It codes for CATSVQGHLSEKLFF.

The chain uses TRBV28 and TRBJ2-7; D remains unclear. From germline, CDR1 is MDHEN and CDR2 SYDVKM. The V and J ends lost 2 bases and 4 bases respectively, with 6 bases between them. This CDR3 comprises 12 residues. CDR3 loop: CASSLVGYEQYF. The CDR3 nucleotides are TGTGCCAGCAGTTTAGTGGGATACGAGCAGTACTTC.

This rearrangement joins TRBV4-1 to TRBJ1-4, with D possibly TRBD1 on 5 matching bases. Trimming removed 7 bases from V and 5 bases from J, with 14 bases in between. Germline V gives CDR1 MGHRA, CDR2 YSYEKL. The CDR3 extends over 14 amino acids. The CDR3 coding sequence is TGCGCCAGCAAGGAGAAGGGGCAGAATGAAAAACTGTTTTTT. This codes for CASKEKGQNEKLFF.

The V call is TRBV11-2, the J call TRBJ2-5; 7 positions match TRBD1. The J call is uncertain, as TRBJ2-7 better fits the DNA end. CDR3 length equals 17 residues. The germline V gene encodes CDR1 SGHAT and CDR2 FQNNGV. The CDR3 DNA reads TGTGCCAGCAGCCCTACAATCGACAGGGAAGCTACGGACGAGCAGTACTTC. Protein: CASSPTIDREATDEQYF.

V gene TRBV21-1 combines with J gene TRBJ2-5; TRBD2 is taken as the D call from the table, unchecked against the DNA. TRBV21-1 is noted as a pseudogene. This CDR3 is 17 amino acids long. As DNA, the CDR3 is TGTGCCAGCAGCAAAGTAGTAGCCCCATACGGCCAAGAGACCCAGTACTTC. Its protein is CASSKVVAPYGQETQYF.

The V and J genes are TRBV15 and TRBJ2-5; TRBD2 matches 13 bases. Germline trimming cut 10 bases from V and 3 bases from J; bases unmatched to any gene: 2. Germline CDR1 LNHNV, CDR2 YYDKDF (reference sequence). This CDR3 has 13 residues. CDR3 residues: CASGLAGEETQYF. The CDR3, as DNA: TGTGCCAGCGGACTAGCGGGAGAAGAGACCCAGTACTTC.

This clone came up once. The CDR3 here is CASSTRTGGGYTF. In nucleotides, the CDR3 is TGTGCCAGCAGCACTCGGACAGGCGGCGGCTACACCTTC. This rearrangement joins TRBV5-4 to TRBJ1-2; TRBD1 matches 7 bases. V was clipped by 4 bases and J by 8 bases; unmatched bases: 8. Per germline, CDR1 SGHNT and CDR2 YYREEE (reference sequence). The CDR3 consists of 13 residues.

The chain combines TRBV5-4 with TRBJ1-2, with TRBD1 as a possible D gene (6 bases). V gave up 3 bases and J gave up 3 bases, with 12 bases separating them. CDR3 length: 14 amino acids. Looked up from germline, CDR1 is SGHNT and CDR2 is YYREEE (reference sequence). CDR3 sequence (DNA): TGTGCCAGCAGCTCCTTGACAGGAGACTATGGCTACACCTTC. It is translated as CASSSLTGDYGYTF.

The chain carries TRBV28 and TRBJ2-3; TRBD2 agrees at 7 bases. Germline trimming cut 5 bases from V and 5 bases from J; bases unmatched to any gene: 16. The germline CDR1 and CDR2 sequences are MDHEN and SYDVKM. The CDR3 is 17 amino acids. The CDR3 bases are TGTGCCAGCAGTCCCCCGGGGTGGCGGGAGACAGTAGATACGCAGTATTTT. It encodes CASSPPGWRETVDTQYF.

The DNA for the CDR3 is TGTGCCAGCAGTTTAGCTAGGACAGGGGTGGCCAAAAACATTCAGTACTTC. Its protein is CASSLARTGVAKNIQYF. The chain employs TRBV27 and TRBJ2-4; 9 nucleotides match TRBD1. CDR3 size: 17 residues. Germline values: CDR1 MNHEY, CDR2 SMNVEV (reference sequence). J lost 1 base, V lost 2 bases, and 6 bases had no gene match.

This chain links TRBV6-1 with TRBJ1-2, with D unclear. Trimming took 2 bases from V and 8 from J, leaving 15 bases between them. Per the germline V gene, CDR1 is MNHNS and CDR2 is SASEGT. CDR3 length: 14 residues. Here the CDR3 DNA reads TGTGCCAGCAGTGAATGGGTCTTCGGTAGCGGCTACACCTTC. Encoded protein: CASSEWVFGSGYTF.